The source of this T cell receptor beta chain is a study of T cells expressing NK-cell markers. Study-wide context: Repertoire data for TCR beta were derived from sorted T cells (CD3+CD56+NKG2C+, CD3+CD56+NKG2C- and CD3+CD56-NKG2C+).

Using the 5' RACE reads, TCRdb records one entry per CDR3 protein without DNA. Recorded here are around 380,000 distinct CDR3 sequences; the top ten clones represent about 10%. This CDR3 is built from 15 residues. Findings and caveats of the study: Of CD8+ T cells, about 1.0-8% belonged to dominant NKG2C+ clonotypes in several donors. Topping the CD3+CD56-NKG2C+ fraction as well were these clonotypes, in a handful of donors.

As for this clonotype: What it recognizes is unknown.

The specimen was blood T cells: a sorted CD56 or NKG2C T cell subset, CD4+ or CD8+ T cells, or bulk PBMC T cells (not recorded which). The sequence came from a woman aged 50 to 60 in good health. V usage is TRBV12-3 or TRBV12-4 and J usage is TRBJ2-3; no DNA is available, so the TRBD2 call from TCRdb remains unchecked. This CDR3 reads CASRPSGTSSIAQYF.